This is a list of T cell receptor beta chains from one sample in a study of cytotoxic CD8 clonotypes in ibrutinib-treated CLL. Sequencing used immunoSEQ multiplex PCR; TCRdb keeps in-frame clones, though not all of them. In the table there are approximately 50,000 clones, roughly two thirds of which are singletons. Here the sequenced sample was PBMCs, taken after 12 months of ibrutinib treatment. Receptors originate from a human donor with chronic lymphocytic leukemia. Each CDR3 is given with its conserved first and last residue. D genes are given only for firm matches. The size field is filled for only some rows; it gives once, few, many or a size class.

TRBV18	-	TRBJ1-2	-	TGTGCCAGCTCAATACCGGACACGGCCCGTGGCTACACCTTC	CASSIPDTARGYTF
TRBV5-6	-	TRBJ1-2	-	TGTGCCAGCAGCCCCCAGAACCCCTACAGGGCTAACTATGGCTACACCTTC	CASSPQNPYRANYGYTF
TRBV7-2	-	TRBJ2-3	-	TGTGCCAGCAGCTGGTCCGTAGTAGCAGATACGCAGTATTTT	CASSWSVVADTQYF
TRBV2	-	TRBJ2-2	-	TGTGCCAGGCGCCTCAATGGTCTAGCATCTGGGGAGCTGTTTTTT	CARRLNGLASGELFF
TRBV4-1	-	TRBJ2-1	TRBD1	TGCGCCAGCAGCCCCGGACAGGGGGCAGACAATGAGCAGTTCTTC	CASSPGQGADNEQFF
TRBV19	-	TRBJ1-5	-	TGTGCCAGTAGTATAGCGGCAGGGGATACTCAGCCCCAGCATTTT	CASSIAAGDTQPQHF
TRBV5-1	few	TRBJ2-7	-	TGCGCCAGCAGCTTTGCAGGCCCCCGGTACGAGCAGTACTTC	CASSFAGPRYEQYF
TRBV5-4	-	TRBJ2-7	-	TGTGCCAGCAGCTTGTACGGGGGCTCCTACGAGCAGTACTTC	CASSLYGGSYEQYF
TRBV6-1	-	TRBJ1-1	-	TGTGCCAGCAGTGAAGCGCCGGTCGGGTTTGGGGGCAGCTCTGAAGCTTTCTTT	CASSEAPVGFGGSSEAFF
TRBV29-1	-	TRBJ1-5	TRBD1	TGCAGCGTCGACGACAGGGGAGTCGGTCAGCCCCAGCATTTT	CSVDDRGVGQPQHF
TRBV2	few	TRBJ1-5	TRBD1	TGTGCCAGCAGTGCGGACAGGGGGTATCAGCCCCAGCATTTT	CASSADRGYQPQHF
TRBV7-2	-	TRBJ2-3	-	TGTGCCAGCAGCACTCGGACAGAAACAGATACGCAGTATTTT	CASSTRTETDTQYF
TRBV28	many	TRBJ2-7	-	TGTGCCAGCAGTTCCTCCGGGACGATCGAGCAGTACTTC	CASSSSGTIEQYF
TRBV6-5	-	TRBJ2-2	-	TGTGCCAGCAGTCAACTAGGGGTCGCCGGGGAGCTGTTTTTT	CASSQLGVAGELFF
TRBV5-1	-	TRBJ1-3	-	TGCGCCAGCAGCTTAGGGGGGATCTCTGGAAACACCATATATTTT	CASSLGGISGNTIYF
TRBV15	-	TRBJ2-5	-	TGTGCCACCAGCAGAGTCGGGACAGAGACCCAGTACTTC	CATSRVGTETQYF
TRBV6-5	-	TRBJ1-1	-	TGTGCCAGCAGCCGCATAAGTCTTAAAACTGAAGCTTTCTTT	CASSRISLKTEAFF
TRBV5-4	-	TRBJ2-1	-	TGTGCCAGCACCTTGGACGGCGGAAGGTTTCGGCAGTTCTTC	CASTLDGGRFRQFF
TRBV6-1	-	TRBJ2-5	TRBD1	TGTGCCAGCAGTGAAGGACAGGGAGAAGAGACCCAGTACTTC	CASSEGQGEETQYF
TRBV6-4	-	TRBJ2-1	-	TGTGCCAGCAGTGACGGATTCGGGAGTGAGCAGTTCTTC	CASSDGFGSEQFF
TRBV6-4	-	TRBJ1-3	TRBD1	TGTGCCAGCAGCGACAGGGGCTCCTACTCTGGAAACACCATATATTTT	CASSDRGSYSGNTIYF
TRBV2	-	TRBJ1-6	-	TGTGCCACGGGGCGAAGTAATTACAATTCACCCCTCCACTTT	CATGRSNYNSPLHF
TRBV27	-	TRBJ1-1	-	TGTGCCAGCCTTCATCAGGGTCGGGCCACTGAAGCTTTCTTT	CASLHQGRATEAFF
TRBV19	-	TRBJ2-6	-	TGTGCCAGTAGTATCAGGGGTTCCTACGGGGCCAACGTCCTGACTTTC	CASSIRGSYGANVLTF